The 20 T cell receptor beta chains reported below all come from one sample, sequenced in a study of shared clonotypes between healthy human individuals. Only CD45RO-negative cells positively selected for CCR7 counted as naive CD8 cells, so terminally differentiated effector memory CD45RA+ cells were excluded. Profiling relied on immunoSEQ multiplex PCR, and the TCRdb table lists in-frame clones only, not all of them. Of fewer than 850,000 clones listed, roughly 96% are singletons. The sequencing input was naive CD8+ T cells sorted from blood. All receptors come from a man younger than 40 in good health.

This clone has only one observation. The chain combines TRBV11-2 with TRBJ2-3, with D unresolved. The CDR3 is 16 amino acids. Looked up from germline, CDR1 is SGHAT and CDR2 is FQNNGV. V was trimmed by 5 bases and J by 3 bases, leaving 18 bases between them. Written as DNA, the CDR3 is TGTGCCAGCAGCCTTCCGCGATCGTTAGGAACAGATACGCAGTATTTT. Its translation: CASSLPRSLGTDTQYF.

In DNA, the CDR3 is TGTGCCAGCAGTTTATACGGGGGGACTGAAGCTTTCTTT. This sequence encodes CASSLYGGTEAFF. The chain links TRBV28 to TRBJ1-1; D possibly corresponds to TRBD1 (5 bases). This CDR3 has 13 amino acids. The germline CDR1 and CDR2 sequences are MDHEN and SYDVKM. The germline V and J ends were trimmed by 1 base and 5 bases, with 8 bases remaining between them.

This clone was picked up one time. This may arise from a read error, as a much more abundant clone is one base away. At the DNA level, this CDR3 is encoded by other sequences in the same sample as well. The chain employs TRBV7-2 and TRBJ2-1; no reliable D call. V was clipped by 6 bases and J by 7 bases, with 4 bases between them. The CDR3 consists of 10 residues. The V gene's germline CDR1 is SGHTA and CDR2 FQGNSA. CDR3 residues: CASRGNEQFF. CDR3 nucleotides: TGTGCCAGCAGGGGTAATGAGCAGTTCTTC.

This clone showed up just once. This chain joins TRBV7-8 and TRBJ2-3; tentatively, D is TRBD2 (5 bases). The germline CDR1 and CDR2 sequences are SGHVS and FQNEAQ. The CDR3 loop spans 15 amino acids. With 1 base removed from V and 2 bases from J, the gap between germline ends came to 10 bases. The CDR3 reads CASSLGTSNTDTQYF. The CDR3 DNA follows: TGTGCCAGCAGCTTAGGGACTTCTAACACAGATACGCAGTATTTT.

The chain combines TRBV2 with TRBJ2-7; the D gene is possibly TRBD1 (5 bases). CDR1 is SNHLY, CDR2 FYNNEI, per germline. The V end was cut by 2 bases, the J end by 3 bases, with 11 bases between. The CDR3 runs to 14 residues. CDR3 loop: CASSEFSDNYEQYF. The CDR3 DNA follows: TGTGCCAGCAGTGAATTCTCGGACAACTACGAGCAGTACTTC.

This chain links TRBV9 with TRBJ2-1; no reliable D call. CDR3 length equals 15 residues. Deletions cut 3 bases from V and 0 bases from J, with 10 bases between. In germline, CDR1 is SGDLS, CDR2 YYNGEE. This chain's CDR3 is CASSGRLSSYNEQFF. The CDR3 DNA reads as TGTGCCAGCAGCGGACGGCTAAGCTCCTACAATGAGCAGTTCTTC. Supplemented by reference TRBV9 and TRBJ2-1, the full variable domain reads DSGVTQTPKHLITATGQRVTLRCSPRSGDLSVYWYQQSLDQGLQFLIQYYNGEERAKGNILERFSAQQFPDLHSELNLSSLELGDSALYFCASSGRLSSYNEQFFGPGTRLTVL.

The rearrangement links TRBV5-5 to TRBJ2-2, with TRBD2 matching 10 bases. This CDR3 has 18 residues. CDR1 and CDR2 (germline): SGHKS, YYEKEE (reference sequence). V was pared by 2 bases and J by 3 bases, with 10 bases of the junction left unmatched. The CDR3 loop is CASSFHVSGRLDTGELFF. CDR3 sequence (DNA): TGTGCCAGCAGCTTTCATGTTAGCGGGAGGTTAGACACCGGGGAGCTGTTTTTT.

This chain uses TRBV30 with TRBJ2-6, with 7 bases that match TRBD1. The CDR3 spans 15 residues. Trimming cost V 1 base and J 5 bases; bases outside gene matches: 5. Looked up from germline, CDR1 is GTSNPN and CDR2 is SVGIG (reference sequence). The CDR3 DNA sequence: TGTGCCTGGAGTGGACAGGGTGGCTGGGCCAACGTCCTGACTTTC. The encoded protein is CAWSGQGGWANVLTF. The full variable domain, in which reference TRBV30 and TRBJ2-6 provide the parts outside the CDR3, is SQTIHQWPATLVQPVGSPLSLECTVEGTSNPNLYWYRQAAGRGLQLLFYSVGIGQISSEVPQNLSASRPQDRQFILSSKKLLLSDSGFYLCAWSGQGGWANVLTFGAGSRLTVL.

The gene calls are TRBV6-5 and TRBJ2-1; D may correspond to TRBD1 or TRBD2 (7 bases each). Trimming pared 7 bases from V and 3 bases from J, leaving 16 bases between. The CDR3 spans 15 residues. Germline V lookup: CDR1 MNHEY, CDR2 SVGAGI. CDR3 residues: CASNTQGGGYNEQFF. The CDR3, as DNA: TGTGCCAGCAACACTCAGGGGGGGGGCTACAATGAGCAGTTCTTC.

The CDR3 spells CASSESQRTLDETQYF. The CDR3 DNA sequence: TGTGCCAGCAGTGAATCCCAAAGGACTCTGGACGAGACCCAGTACTTC. The rearrangement links TRBV25-1 to TRBJ2-5; weak D call: TRBD2 (5 bases). This CDR3 comprises 16 residues. Between the trimmed V and J ends, which lost 1 base and 5 bases, there was a span of 17 bases. Germline values: CDR1 MGHDK, CDR2 SYGVNS.

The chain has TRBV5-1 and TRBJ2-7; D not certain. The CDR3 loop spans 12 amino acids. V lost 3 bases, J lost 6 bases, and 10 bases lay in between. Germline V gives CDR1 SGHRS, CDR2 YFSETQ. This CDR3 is CASSYLGFEQYF. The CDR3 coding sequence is TGCGCCAGCAGCTACCTGGGGTTCGAGCAGTACTTC. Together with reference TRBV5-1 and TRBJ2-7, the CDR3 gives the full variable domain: KAGVTQTPRYLIKTRGQQVTLSCSPISGHRSVSWYQQTPGQGLQFLFEYFSETQRNKGNFPGRFSGRQFSNSRSEMNVSTLELGDSALYLCASSYLGFEQYFGPGTRLTVT.

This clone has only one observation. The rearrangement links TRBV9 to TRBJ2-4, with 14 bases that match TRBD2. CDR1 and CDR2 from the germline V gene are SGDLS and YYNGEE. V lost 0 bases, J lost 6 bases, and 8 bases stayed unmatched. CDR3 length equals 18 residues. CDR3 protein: CASSVAGLAGEYGNIQYF. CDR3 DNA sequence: TGTGCCAGCAGCGTAGCGGGACTAGCGGGAGAGTATGGAAACATTCAGTACTTC.

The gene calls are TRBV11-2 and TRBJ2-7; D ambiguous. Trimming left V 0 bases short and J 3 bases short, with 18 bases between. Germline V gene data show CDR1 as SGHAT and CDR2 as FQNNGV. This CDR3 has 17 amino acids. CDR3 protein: CASSLDWVLGLHYEQYF. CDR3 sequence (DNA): TGTGCCAGCAGCTTAGATTGGGTTTTGGGCCTTCACTACGAGCAGTACTTC. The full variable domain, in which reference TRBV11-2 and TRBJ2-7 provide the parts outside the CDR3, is EAGVAQSPRYKIIEKRQSVAFWCNPISGHATLYWYQQILGQGPKLLIQFQNNGVVDDSQLPKDRFSAERLKGVDSTLKIQPAKLEDSAVYLCASSLDWVLGLHYEQYFGPGTRLTVT.

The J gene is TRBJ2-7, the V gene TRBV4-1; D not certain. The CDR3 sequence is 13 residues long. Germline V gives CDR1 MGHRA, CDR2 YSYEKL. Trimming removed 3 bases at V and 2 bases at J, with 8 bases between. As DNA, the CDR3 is TGCGCCAGCAGCCACACTGGCCCCTACGAGCAGTACTTC. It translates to CASSHTGPYEQYF.

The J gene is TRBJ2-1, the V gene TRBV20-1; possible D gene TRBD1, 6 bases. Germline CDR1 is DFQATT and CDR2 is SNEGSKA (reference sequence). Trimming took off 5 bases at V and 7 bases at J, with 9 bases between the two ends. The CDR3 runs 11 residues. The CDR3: CSALQGNEQFF. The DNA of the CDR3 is TGCAGTGCTTTACAGGGAAATGAGCAGTTCTTC.

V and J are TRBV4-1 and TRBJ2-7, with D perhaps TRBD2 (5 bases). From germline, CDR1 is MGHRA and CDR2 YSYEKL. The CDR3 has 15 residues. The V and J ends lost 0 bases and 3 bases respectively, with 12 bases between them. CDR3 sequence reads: CASSQEGSFGYEQYF. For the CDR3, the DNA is TGCGCCAGCAGCCAAGAGGGGAGTTTTGGCTACGAGCAGTACTTC.

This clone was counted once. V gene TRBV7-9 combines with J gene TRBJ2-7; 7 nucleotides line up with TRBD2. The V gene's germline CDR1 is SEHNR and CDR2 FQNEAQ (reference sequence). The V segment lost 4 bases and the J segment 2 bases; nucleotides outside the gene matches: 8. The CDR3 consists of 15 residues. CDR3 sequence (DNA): TGTGCCAGCAGCTCCGCGGGAGCCCGAGCCTACGAGCAGTACTTC. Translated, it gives CASSSAGARAYEQYF. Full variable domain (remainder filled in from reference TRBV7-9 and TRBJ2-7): DTGVSQNPRHKITKRGQNVTFRCDPISEHNRLYWYRQTLGQGPEFLTYFQNEAQLEKSRLLSDRFSAERPKGSFSTLEIQRTEQGDSAMYLCASSSAGARAYEQYFGPGTRLTVT.

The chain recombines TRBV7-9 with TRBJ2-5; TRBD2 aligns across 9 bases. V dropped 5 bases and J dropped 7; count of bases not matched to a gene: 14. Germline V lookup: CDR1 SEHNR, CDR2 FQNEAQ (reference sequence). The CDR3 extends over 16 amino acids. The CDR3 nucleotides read TGTGCCAGCAGCCCCCAGACTAGCGGTCTTGGGGGGACCCAGTACTTC. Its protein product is CASSPQTSGLGGTQYF.

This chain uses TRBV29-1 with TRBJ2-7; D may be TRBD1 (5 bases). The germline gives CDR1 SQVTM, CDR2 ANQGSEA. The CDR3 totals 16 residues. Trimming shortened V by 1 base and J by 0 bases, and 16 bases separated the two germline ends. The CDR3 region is CSVEGPQGTSSYEQYF. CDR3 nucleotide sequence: TGCAGCGTTGAAGGTCCCCAGGGAACCTCCTCCTACGAGCAGTACTTC.

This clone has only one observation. The DNA of the CDR3 is TGTGCCAGCACCTCTCTCGTGGGGGGGGCCACAGATACGCAGTATTTT. Protein: CASTSLVGGATDTQYF. The rearrangement uses TRBV11-2 and TRBJ2-3; a weak D match, TRBD2 (7 bases). V lost 7 bases and J lost 2, with 19 bases in between. Germline CDR1 and CDR2: SGHAT and FQNNGV. This CDR3 has 16 residues. The variable domain in full, with the rest retrieved from reference TRBV11-2 and TRBJ2-3, is EAGVAQSPRYKIIEKRQSVAFWCNPISGHATLYWYQQILGQGPKLLIQFQNNGVVDDSQLPKDRFSAERLKGVDSTLKIQPAKLEDSAVYLCASTSLVGGATDTQYFGPGTRLTVL.